This record concerns one T cell receptor (beta chain) sequence. This record belongs to a study of Graves' ophthalmopathy and Graves' hyperthyroidism. RNA transcripts were the template, and TCR beta CDR3 regions were amplified from them. First-round RT-PCR used HTBI primers; second-round multiplex PCR followed. TCRdb used MiXCR to reprocess the multiplex PCR reads, holding one entry per CDR3 protein. The repertoire holds almost 750,000 distinct CDR3 sequences, with approximately 40% as singletons. The CDR3 has 13 residues. V gave up 8 bases and J gave up 3 bases; unmatched junction bases: 5. Per the germline V gene, CDR1 is SGHTA and CDR2 is FQGNSA.

This clonotype was sampled from an adult man with Graves' ophthalmopathy. The chain is built from TRBV7-2 and TRBJ2-5; 8 bases line up with TRBD1. Material for sequencing was peripheral blood. The CDR3 DNA reads TGTGCCAGCTCAGAGGGACAGGAAGAGACCCAGTACTTC. Amino acids: CASSEGQEETQYF.